The rows below give T cell receptor beta chains drawn from one sample of a study of blood T cells in healthy people across ages. TCRdb analysed the 5' RACE reads with MiXCR anew, one entry per CDR3 protein. In the table there are about 1,800,000 distinct CDR3 sequences, 28% of which are singletons. The material sequenced was blood. These receptors were taken from a woman aged 25 to 39 in good health. CDR3s include the opening cysteine and the closing phenylalanine or tryptophan. Each record gives: CDR3 protein, CDR3 DNA, J gene, D gene, clone size, V gene. A D gene is named only where the DNA matches it firmly. Clone size is shown for a subset of rows, as once, few, many or a class of expanded clone.

CDR3 protein: CATSGPGPTPPQDTQYF
CDR3 DNA: TGTGCCACCAGTGGACCGGGTCCGACCCCCCCACAGGATACGCAGTATTTT
J gene: TRBJ2-3
D gene: -
clone size: few
V gene: TRBV24-1

CDR3 protein: CASTSWRRETQYF
CDR3 DNA: TGTGCCAGCACCTCCTGGCGCAGGGAGACCCAGTACTTC
J gene: TRBJ2-5
D gene: -
clone size: -
V gene: TRBV21-1

CDR3 protein: CASSLFSSNEQYF
CDR3 DNA: TGTGCCAGCAGCCTTTTCTCATCCAATGAGCAGTACTTC
J gene: TRBJ2-7
D gene: -
clone size: -
V gene: TRBV9

CDR3 protein: CSVEAGVHNEQFF
CDR3 DNA: TGCAGCGTTGAGGCGGGAGTCCACAATGAGCAGTTCTTC
J gene: TRBJ2-1
D gene: TRBD2
clone size: many
V gene: TRBV29-1

CDR3 protein: CASSPTYSAGEKLFF
CDR3 DNA: TGTGCCAGCTCACCAACCTACTCCGCGGGGGAAAAACTGTTTTTT
J gene: TRBJ1-4
D gene: -
clone size: -
V gene: TRBV18

CDR3 protein: CAGSLEGGPSYNEQFF
CDR3 DNA: TGCGCCGGCAGCTTAGAGGGAGGCCCCTCCTACAATGAGCAGTTCTTC
J gene: TRBJ2-1
D gene: -
clone size: -
V gene: TRBV5-1

CDR3 protein: CASSQDLGPPYEQYF
CDR3 DNA: TGTGCCAGCAGCCAAGATTTGGGACCTCCCTACGAGCAGTACTTC
J gene: TRBJ2-7
D gene: -
clone size: -
V gene: TRBV3-1

CDR3 protein: CSAGPPRVNQPQHF
CDR3 DNA: TGCAGTGCTGGACCCCCCAGGGTAAATCAGCCCCAGCATTTT
J gene: TRBJ1-5
D gene: -
clone size: -
V gene: TRBV20-1

CDR3 protein: CASSSRLPRDEQYF
CDR3 DNA: TGTGCCAGCAGCTCCCGCCTGCCAAGAGATGAGCAGTACTTC
J gene: TRBJ2-7
D gene: -
clone size: -
V gene: TRBV7-2

CDR3 protein: CASSLGRTASYEQYF
CDR3 DNA: TGTGCCAGCAGCTTAGGTCGGACAGCCTCCTACGAGCAGTACTTC
J gene: TRBJ2-7
D gene: -
clone size: few
V gene: TRBV7-9

CDR3 protein: CSVEEVRAPYEQYF
CDR3 DNA: TGCAGCGTTGAAGAAGTCAGGGCCCCCTACGAGCAGTACTTC
J gene: TRBJ2-7
D gene: -
clone size: -
V gene: TRBV29-1

CDR3 protein: CASKGGPENEQFF
CDR3 DNA: TGTGCCAGCAAGGGGGGGCCAGAGAATGAGCAGTTCTTC
J gene: TRBJ2-1
D gene: -
clone size: many
V gene: TRBV9

CDR3 protein: CASSWDGPVYEQYF
CDR3 DNA: TGTGCCAGCAGCTGGGATGGCCCTGTCTACGAGCAGTACTTC
J gene: TRBJ2-7
D gene: -
clone size: few
V gene: TRBV5-6

CDR3 protein: CATSGLRAGGPQNNEQFF
CDR3 DNA: TGTGCCACCAGTGGGCTTCGAGCGGGAGGGCCTCAAAACAATGAGCAGTTCTTC
J gene: TRBJ2-1
D gene: TRBD2
clone size: few
V gene: TRBV24-1

CDR3 protein: CSVGGFGDRSEKRFF
CDR3 DNA: TGCAGCGTTGGAGGGTTCGGGGACAGATCGGAAAAACGGTTTTTT
J gene: TRBJ1-4
D gene: TRBD1
clone size: -
V gene: TRBV29-1

CDR3 protein: CASSYSGKADTQYF
CDR3 DNA: TGTGCCAGCAGTTACTCAGGGAAGGCAGATACGCAGTATTTT
J gene: TRBJ2-3
D gene: -
clone size: many
V gene: TRBV6-6

CDR3 protein: CASSFGTANNEQFF
CDR3 DNA: TGCGCCAGCAGCTTCGGGACAGCTAACAATGAGCAGTTCTTC
J gene: TRBJ2-1
D gene: TRBD1
clone size: many
V gene: TRBV5-1

CDR3 protein: CSANSGAPWVKLFF
CDR3 DNA: TGCAGTGCGAACTCCGGGGCACCGTGGGTTAAACTGTTTTTT
J gene: TRBJ1-4
D gene: -
clone size: -
V gene: TRBV20-1

CDR3 protein: CASSFSTGRETQYF
CDR3 DNA: TGCGCCAGTAGCTTCTCTACAGGGAGAGAGACCCAGTACTTC
J gene: TRBJ2-5
D gene: -
clone size: -
V gene: TRBV5-1

CDR3 protein: CASSLSAVFEKLFF
CDR3 DNA: TGTGCCAGCAGTTTATCGGCAGTTTTTGAAAAACTGTTTTTT
J gene: TRBJ1-4
D gene: -
clone size: few
V gene: TRBV12-3/TRBV12-4

CDR3 protein: CASSSTAGGDTQYF
CDR3 DNA: TGCGCCAGCAGCTCTACGGCGGGGGGAGATACGCAGTATTTT
J gene: TRBJ2-3
D gene: TRBD2
clone size: -
V gene: TRBV5-1

CDR3 protein: CASSQTGEVAEAFF
CDR3 DNA: TGTGCCAGCAGCCAAACAGGGGAGGTGGCTGAAGCTTTCTTT
J gene: TRBJ1-1
D gene: TRBD1
clone size: few
V gene: TRBV3-1

CDR3 protein: CAISESGTVRETQYF
CDR3 DNA: TGTGCCATCAGTGAGTCCGGCACGGTCCGGGAGACCCAGTACTTC
J gene: TRBJ2-5
D gene: -
clone size: few
V gene: TRBV10-3

CDR3 protein: CSARPAGSYEQYF
CDR3 DNA: TGCAGTGCTAGGCCGGCTGGCTCCTACGAGCAGTACTTC
J gene: TRBJ2-7
D gene: -
clone size: -
V gene: TRBV20-1